Below, 32 T cell receptor beta chains from the same sample are listed, as sequenced in a study of shared clonotypes between healthy human individuals. This table comes from immunoSEQ multiplex PCR, and its TCRdb copy is limited to in-frame clones, with some not included. Here the sample spans 80,000 to 100,000 clones, 60% to 70% being singletons. Source material: memory CD8+ T cells sorted from blood. Described subset: CD45RO+ cells pooled with CCR7-negative TemRA cells. The receptors were gathered from a man aged 25 to 45 in good health.

This clone was seen more than once but under ten times. Here the CDR3 reads CASSDGSMGHNEQFF. The CDR3 DNA reads TGCGCCAGCAGCGATGGGAGTATGGGTCACAATGAGCAGTTCTTC. J is TRBJ2-1 and V is TRBV5-1; D might be TRBD2 (5 bases). The CDR3 is 15 residues long. Trimming stripped 4 bases from V and 5 bases from J, with 16 bases between. The germline CDR1 and CDR2 sequences are SGHRS and YFSETQ.

The V gene is TRBV7-6, the J gene TRBJ2-3; D may be TRBD1 or TRBD2 (5 bases each). The germline gives CDR1 SGHVS, CDR2 FNYEAQ. There are 16 residues in the CDR3. Trimming took off 5 bases at V and 0 bases at J, with 15 bases between the two ends. The CDR3 sequence is CASSRGRQRSTDTQYF. For the CDR3, the DNA is TGTGCCAGCAGCCGGGGACGGCAGAGAAGCACAGATACGCAGTATTTT.

This chain joins TRBV7-2 and TRBJ2-7, with 12 bases aligning to TRBD2. CDR1 is SGHTA, CDR2 FQGNSA, per germline. The CDR3 covers 16 residues. The V and J ends lost 0 bases and 4 bases, in that order; junction bases with no gene match: 4. The CDR3 here is CASSLAPSGRAYEQYF. CDR3 nucleotide sequence: TGTGCCAGCAGCTTAGCGCCTAGCGGGAGGGCTTACGAGCAGTACTTC.

CDR3 region: CASSEVPLSYEQYF. The CDR3 DNA is TGTGCCAGCAGTGAAGTTCCCCTAAGTTACGAGCAGTACTTC. The V gene is TRBV6-1, the J gene TRBJ2-7, with D hard to call. The CDR3 extends over 14 amino acids. V gave up 1 base and J gave up 4 bases, with 11 bases separating them. Germline CDR1 reads MNHNS; CDR2 reads SASEGT.

This clone has a handful of counts. The rearrangement links TRBV13 to TRBJ2-1; 8 positions agree with TRBD2. This CDR3 comprises 16 residues. V lost 1 base to trimming and J lost 4 bases; unmatched junction nucleotides: 6. Germline CDR1 PRHDT, CDR2 FYEKMQ (reference sequence). The CDR3 DNA reads TGTGCCAGCAGCTTAGAAGGGACTAGGTCGTACAATGAGCAGTTCTTC. Its translation is CASSLEGTRSYNEQFF.

The chain joins TRBV10-3 to TRBJ1-2; 8 nucleotides align to TRBD1. The CDR3 totals 19 residues. Germline values: CDR1 ENHRY, CDR2 SYGVKD. After removal of 8 bases from V and 3 bases from J, the junction contained 23 bases not matched to a gene. CDR3 in amino acids: CAILEVGWDRSPSYYGYTF. Written as DNA, the CDR3 is TGTGCCATCCTTGAGGTTGGTTGGGACAGGTCCCCCTCTTACTATGGCTACACCTTC.

As to this clone: The same CDR3 can be traced to other DNA sequences in this sample. The chain employs TRBV4-3 and TRBJ2-7; the match to TRBD1 covers 8 bases. V was clipped by 1 base and J by 4 bases; unmatched bases: 3. The CDR3 runs 14 residues. Germline V gives CDR1 LGHNA, CDR2 YSLEER. The CDR3 region is CASSQGTGRYEQYF. The CDR3 DNA is TGCGCCAGCAGCCAAGGGACAGGGAGGTACGAGCAGTACTTC.

CDR3 coding DNA: TGCGCCAGCAGCCAAGGTGGACAGGGAAACTATGGCTACACCTTC. This translates into CASSQGGQGNYGYTF. The chain combines TRBV4-3 with TRBJ1-2; 8 positions agree with TRBD1. The V and J ends lost 1 base and 2 bases, in that order; junction bases with no gene match: 3. There are 15 residues in the CDR3. The germline V gene has CDR1 LGHNA and CDR2 YSLEER.

The chain uses TRBV30 and TRBJ2-5; possibly TRBD1 for D (5 bases). V was pared by 2 bases and J by 2 bases, with 12 bases between. The germline V gene encodes CDR1 GTSNPN and CDR2 SVGIG (reference sequence). This CDR3 region has 14 residues. The DNA for the CDR3 is TGTGCCTGGAGTCATGGAAGGACACAAGAGACCCAGTACTTC. Translation gives CAWSHGRTQETQYF.

This clone was detected only a few times. The V gene is TRBV7-8, the J gene TRBJ1-4; D remains ambiguous. Per germline, CDR1 SGHVS and CDR2 FQNEAQ. The CDR3 length is 14 residues. V lost 4 bases, J lost 7 bases, and 13 bases lay in between. The CDR3 loop reads CASSSNLVSEKLFF. CDR3 nucleotides: TGTGCCAGCAGCTCAAATCTAGTCAGTGAAAAACTGTTTTTT.

J is TRBJ2-3 and V is TRBV29-1, with 10 bases matching TRBD2. The ends lost 1 base at V and 2 bases at J; junction bases unmatched: 6. This CDR3 has 16 residues. CDR1 SQVTM and CDR2 ANQGSEA come from the germline V gene. The CDR3 DNA follows: TGCAGCGTTGAAGTAAGACTAGCGGGCCACACAGATACGCAGTATTTT. It specifies CSVEVRLAGHTDTQYF.

V usage is TRBV13 and J usage is TRBJ2-6, with unresolved D. Germline V gene lookup returns CDR1 PRHDT and CDR2 FYEKMQ (reference sequence). V shed 7 bases and J shed 0 bases, with 7 bases lying between them. This CDR3 comprises 14 residues. The CDR3 spells CASTYLSGANVLTF. The CDR3 region has the DNA TGTGCCAGCACCTACCTCTCTGGGGCCAACGTCCTGACTTTC.

The V call is TRBV5-4, the J call TRBJ2-3; 10 nucleotides line up with TRBD1. The CDR3 runs to 15 residues. V lost 0 bases to trimming and J lost 5 bases; unmatched junction nucleotides: 3. Germline CDR1 and CDR2: SGHNT and YYREEE (reference sequence). This chain's CDR3 is CASSLDRTGGDTQYF. The CDR3 nucleotides are TGTGCCAGCAGCTTGGATCGGACAGGGGGAGATACGCAGTATTTT. Full variable domain (rest looked up from reference TRBV5-4 and TRBJ2-3): ETGVTQSPTHLIKTRGQQVTLRCSSQSGHNTVSWYQQALGQGPQFIFQYYREEENGRGNFPPRFSGLQFPNYSSELNVNALELDDSALYLCASSLDRTGGDTQYFGPGTRLTVL.

This rearrangement joins TRBV6-5 to TRBJ2-3; D is unresolved. The V and J ends lost 4 bases and 4 bases respectively, with 12 bases between them. The CDR3 is made up of 14 amino acids. Germline V lookup: CDR1 MNHEY, CDR2 SVGAGI. The CDR3 protein is CASSSDQPADTQYF. In DNA, the CDR3 is TGTGCCAGCAGTTCCGACCAGCCTGCAGATACGCAGTATTTT.

The chain carries TRBV11-2 and TRBJ2-1; D is tentatively TRBD1 or TRBD2 (6 bases each). Trimming took 6 bases from V and 7 from J, leaving 22 bases between them. Looked up from germline, CDR1 is SGHAT and CDR2 is FQNNGV. This CDR3 is 16 amino acids long. Written as DNA, the CDR3 is TGTGCCAGCAGAAGGGGGGAGCGGACCGTGGGAAATGAGCAGTTCTTC. Translating it yields CASRRGERTVGNEQFF.

The genes are TRBV28 and TRBJ2-1; possibly TRBD2 for D (6 bases). V lost 2 bases, J lost 2 bases, and 10 bases lay in between. The CDR3 consists of 15 residues. The germline V gene encodes CDR1 MDHEN and CDR2 SYDVKM. CDR3 protein: CASSLTGEAYNEQFF. The DNA of the CDR3 is TGTGCCAGCAGTTTAACGGGAGAAGCCTACAATGAGCAGTTCTTC.

This sequence joins TRBV7-8 and TRBJ2-5; no firm D call. The CDR3 is made up of 13 amino acids. Germline CDR1 and CDR2: SGHVS and FQNEAQ. Trimming removed 5 bases from V and 1 base from J, with 8 bases in between. The CDR3 DNA follows: TGTGCCAGCAGCCCTTTTATCCAAGAGACCCAGTACTTC. This gives the protein CASSPFIQETQYF.

The J gene is TRBJ2-2, the V gene TRBV10-3, with D maybe TRBD2 (6 bases). The CDR3 loop spans 15 amino acids. CDR1 is ENHRY and CDR2 is SYGVKD in the germline V gene. With 7 bases removed from V and 3 bases from J, the gap between germline ends came to 15 bases. CDR3 amino acids: CAINDGTGDTGELFF. The CDR3 DNA reads TGTGCCATCAACGACGGGACGGGAGACACCGGGGAGCTGTTTTTT.

This clone was observed a few times. V and J are TRBV19 and TRBJ2-7; a possible D gene is TRBD2 (5 bases). There are 14 residues in the CDR3. Trimming left V 4 bases short and J 3 bases short, with 13 bases between. Germline V gene data show CDR1 as LNHDA and CDR2 as SQIVND (reference sequence). The CDR3 is CASSRGSGSYEQYF. The CDR3 DNA follows: TGTGCCAGTAGTAGGGGAAGCGGAAGCTACGAGCAGTACTTC.

V usage is TRBV6-5 and J usage is TRBJ2-7; 8 nucleotides align to TRBD2. CDR1 and CDR2 (germline): MNHEY, SVGAGI. CDR3 length equals 15 residues. With 2 bases clipped from V and 2 bases from J, the junction kept 5 bases outside the gene matches. CDR3 region: CASSYDGAGAYEQYF. The CDR3 DNA reads TGTGCCAGCAGTTACGACGGAGCGGGAGCCTACGAGCAGTACTTC.

This chain joins TRBV19 and TRBJ2-3, with D unresolved. This CDR3 has 13 residues. The V end lost 1 base, the J end lost 3 bases, and 5 bases lay between the germline ends. Germline V lookup: CDR1 LNHDA, CDR2 SQIVND (reference sequence). The CDR3 reads CASSIVRTDTQYF. The CDR3 DNA sequence: TGTGCCAGTAGTATAGTGAGAACAGATACGCAGTATTTT.

The rearrangement uses TRBV7-8 and TRBJ2-3; tentatively, D is TRBD1 (6 bases). The germline V and J ends were trimmed by 1 base and 4 bases, with 12 bases remaining between them. CDR1 SGHVS and CDR2 FQNEAQ come from the germline V gene. There are 15 residues in the CDR3. In DNA, the CDR3 is TGTGCCAGCAGCTTAGTTCGTCCAGGGGCAGATACGCAGTATTTT. This translates into CASSLVRPGADTQYF.

The table lists this clone with a count of one. V gene TRBV6-5 combines with J gene TRBJ2-7; D may correspond to TRBD1 or TRBD2 (5 bases each). The CDR3 extends over 15 amino acids. V was shortened by 5 bases and J by 1 base, with 15 bases between the two germline ends. Looked up from germline, CDR1 is MNHEY and CDR2 is SVGAGI. CDR3 sequence reads: CASSGTLGVSYEQYF. The CDR3 coding sequence is TGTGCCAGCAGTGGAACCTTGGGGGTATCCTACGAGCAGTACTTC.

The chain couples TRBV6-6 to TRBJ2-2; a weak D match, TRBD1 (6 bases). The CDR3 is made up of 15 amino acids. Germline loops: CDR1 MNHNY, CDR2 SVGAGI (reference sequence). V was clipped by 4 bases and J by 4 bases, with 13 bases between them. CDR3 in amino acids: CASSFRTDTTGELFF. In nucleotides, the CDR3 is TGTGCCAGCAGTTTTAGGACAGACACCACCGGGGAGCTGTTTTTT.

The CDR3 here is CASSQDETSGYNEQFF. In DNA form, the CDR3 reads TGTGCCAGCAGCCAAGATGAGACTAGCGGGTACAATGAGCAGTTCTTC. The gene calls are TRBV7-2 and TRBJ2-1; 10 bases map to TRBD2. Trimming at V came to 5 bases and at J to 4 bases, leaving 8 bases not matched to a gene. The germline V gene encodes CDR1 SGHTA and CDR2 FQGNSA. The CDR3 has 16 amino acids.

This rearrangement joins TRBV28 to TRBJ2-2; 8 positions agree with TRBD2. The V segment lost 7 bases and the J segment 4 bases; nucleotides outside the gene matches: 2. The germline CDR1 and CDR2 sequences are MDHEN and SYDVKM. This CDR3 region has 13 residues. CDR3 sequence: CASTSGFTGELFF. The CDR3 coding sequence is TGTGCCAGCACTAGCGGGTTCACCGGGGAGCTGTTTTTT.

This clone appeared once. The chain's CDR3 is CASSRTGGAEKLFF. CDR3 coding DNA: TGTGCCAGCAGCCGTACCGGGGGGGCTGAAAAACTGTTTTTT. The V and J genes are TRBV27 and TRBJ1-4, with a possible D match to TRBD1 (6 bases). Trimming left V 6 bases short and J 7 bases short, with 15 bases between. Germline CDR1 is MNHEY and CDR2 is SMNVEV (reference sequence). The CDR3 runs 14 residues.

This chain connects TRBV5-6 to TRBJ2-7; D is unclear. Per the germline V gene, CDR1 is SGHDT and CDR2 is YYEEEE. V shed 0 bases and J shed 3 bases, with 7 bases lying between them. This CDR3 comprises 13 residues. The DNA of the CDR3 is TGTGCCAGCAGCTTGGGGGGTTACTACGAGCAGTACTTC. Protein sequence: CASSLGGYYEQYF.

The chain joins TRBV11-1 to TRBJ1-1; no clear D. The CDR3 runs 15 residues. Germline assignment: CDR1 SGHAT and CDR2 FQDESV (reference sequence). V was trimmed by 1 base and J by 5 bases, leaving 14 bases between them. The CDR3 region has the DNA TGTGCCAGCAGCTTAGGTACCTGGGGAGGAACTGAAGCTTTCTTT. It encodes CASSLGTWGGTEAFF.

The genes are TRBV9 and TRBJ2-5, with 9 bases lining up with TRBD1. Germline V gene lookup returns CDR1 SGDLS and CDR2 YYNGEE. With 3 bases clipped from V and 2 bases from J, the junction kept 8 bases outside the gene matches. This CDR3 is built from 16 residues. CDR3 nucleotides: TGTGCCAGCAGCGACCGGGACAGGGCTAGTCAAGAGACCCAGTACTTC. This sequence encodes CASSDRDRASQETQYF.

The V call is TRBV25-1, the J call TRBJ2-1, with 7 bases identical to TRBD1. CDR1 and CDR2 from the germline V gene are MGHDK and SYGVNS. Unmatched junction bases numbered 13, after V lost 3 bases and J lost 5 bases. The CDR3 has 17 amino acids. CDR3 protein: CASSDSPERGPHNEQFF. Here the CDR3 DNA reads TGTGCCAGCAGTGACTCCCCTGAGAGGGGGCCCCACAATGAGCAGTTCTTC.

V usage is TRBV5-6 and J usage is TRBJ2-1, with 9 bases that match TRBD1. V lost 3 bases and J lost 4; bases outside the gene matches: 5. CDR3 size: 15 residues. Germline V gene lookup returns CDR1 SGHDT and CDR2 YYEEEE. The CDR3 protein is CASSWGQGNYNEQFF. The CDR3 nucleotides are TGTGCCAGCAGCTGGGGACAGGGTAATTACAATGAGCAGTTCTTC.